The next 26 T cell receptor beta chains were all read from a single sample in a study of molecular identifiers for immune sequencing clone quantification. One entry per CDR3 protein results from TCRdb running MiXCR on the PCR reads. This table has about 65,000 distinct CDR3 sequences, less than 20% appearing once. The source material was naive CD8+ T cells from blood, with Jurkat cell RNA spiked in. As to subset: FACS-sorted CD8+CD4-CCR7+CD45RA+ naive T cells. These TCRs come from a human donor in good health. Some libraries in this study had Jurkat cell RNA spiked in.

The chain employs TRBV10-2 and TRBJ2-2, with D possibly called TRBD1 or TRBD2 (5 bases each). Trimming stripped 5 bases from V and 15 bases from J, with 22 bases between. The CDR3 runs 14 residues. CDR1 and CDR2 from the germline V gene are WSHSY and SAAADI. The CDR3 DNA follows: TGCGCCAGCAGTTGGTACCTGAACACCGGGGCGTTGTTTTTT. Protein product: CASSWYLNTGALFF.

Regarding this clonotype: A much more abundant neighbour one base away suggests this may be a read error. The V gene is TRBV24-1, the J gene TRBJ1-1, with D unresolved. V was pared by 7 bases and J by 3 bases, with 11 bases between. Germline V CDR1 and CDR2: KGHDR, SFDVKD. The CDR3 runs 13 residues. CDR3 residues: CATRAVAYTEAFF. Here the CDR3 DNA reads TGTGCCACCAGAGCGGTGGCGTACACTGAAGCTTTCTTT.

This clonotype was counted many times. The V call is TRBV4-1, the J call TRBJ1-1; D call uncertain. Deletions cut 1 base from V and 0 bases from J, with 9 bases between. CDR1 is MGHRA and CDR2 is YSYEKL in the germline V gene. The CDR3 is made up of 15 amino acids. The CDR3 nucleotides are TGCGCCAGCAGCCAAGTTGGAGTCCTGAACACTGAAGCTTTCTTT. Translation gives CASSQVGVLNTEAFF.

This clonotype was found many times. The chain is built from TRBV7-9 and TRBJ1-1; the D is unclear. V lost 2 bases and J lost 1, with 11 bases in between. The CDR3 contains 15 residues. Germline V gives CDR1 SEHNR, CDR2 FQNEAQ (reference sequence). The CDR3 reads CASSLSWTGNTEAFF. The CDR3 DNA is TGTGCCAGCAGCTTATCCTGGACGGGGAACACTGAAGCTTTCTTT. Drawing the rest from reference TRBV7-9 and TRBJ1-1, the complete variable domain is DTGVSQNPRHKITKRGQNVTFRCDPISEHNRLYWYRQTLGQGPEFLTYFQNEAQLEKSRLLSDRFSAERPKGSFSTLEIQRTEQGDSAMYLCASSLSWTGNTEAFFGQGTRLTVV.

The chain carries TRBV12-3 or TRBV12-4 and TRBJ2-7; D remains ambiguous. The CDR3 runs to 14 residues. V lost 3 bases, J lost 2 bases, and 11 bases lay in between. For the CDR3, the DNA is TGTGCCAGCAGTTTCCCATCGGTGCCCTACGAGCAGTACTTC. Its protein is CASSFPSVPYEQYF.

The sample holds many counts of this clonotype. CDR3 sequence (DNA): TGTGCCAGCAGCCGTAGCGGGGGCCGAAAGACCCAGTACTTC. Translated, it gives CASSRSGGRKTQYF. The chain employs TRBV11-2 and TRBJ2-5; 9 positions agree with TRBD2. Germline V gene lookup returns CDR1 SGHAT and CDR2 FQNNGV. The V segment lost 5 bases and the J segment 6 bases; nucleotides outside the gene matches: 7. The CDR3 has 14 amino acids. Variable domain in full (rest from reference TRBV11-2 and TRBJ2-5): EAGVAQSPRYKIIEKRQSVAFWCNPISGHATLYWYQQILGQGPKLLIQFQNNGVVDDSQLPKDRFSAERLKGVDSTLKIQPAKLEDSAVYLCASSRSGGRKTQYFGPGTRLLVL.

This clonotype was seen more than once but under ten times. The chain has TRBV3-1 and TRBJ2-3, with TRBD2 matching over 8 bases. Germline lookup yields CDR1 LGHDT and CDR2 YNNKEL (reference sequence). CDR3 size: 19 residues. The V and J ends lost 0 bases and 5 bases, in that order; junction bases with no gene match: 16. The CDR3 loop is CASSQDLFREGPGVDTQYF. As DNA, the CDR3 is TGTGCCAGCAGCCAAGATCTTTTTCGGGAGGGCCCTGGAGTAGATACGCAGTATTTT.

In regard to this clonotype: A read error is possible here, since a much larger clone lies one base away. The chain recombines TRBV7-6 with TRBJ2-7; D possibly corresponds to TRBD2 (5 bases). There are 14 residues in the CDR3. Germline V CDR1 and CDR2: SGHVS, FNYEAQ. V lost 1 base, J lost 5 bases, and 12 bases lay in between. CDR3 nucleotide sequence: TGTGCCAGCAGCTTAGTCAACGGGGTAGACGAGCAGTACTTC. Translated, it gives CASSLVNGVDEQYF.

This clonotype was counted ten times or more. The rearrangement joins TRBV20-1 to TRBJ2-3; the match to TRBD2 covers 9 bases. CDR3 length: 16 residues. V lost 0 bases and J lost 1; bases outside the gene matches: 5. Germline V gene data show CDR1 as DFQATT and CDR2 as SNEGSKA (reference sequence). DNA for the CDR3: TGCAGTGCTAGAGAACCATGGACTAGCGGCACAGATACGCAGTATTTT. Translation: CSAREPWTSGTDTQYF.

As concerns this clonotype: A much more abundant neighbour one base away suggests this may be a read error. V usage is TRBV6-6 and J usage is TRBJ2-7; D is ambiguous. The CDR3 is 12 residues long. V lost 5 bases, J lost 2 bases, and 7 bases lay in between. In germline, CDR1 is MNHNY, CDR2 SVGAGI (reference sequence). Here the CDR3 reads CASSLPPYEQYF. The CDR3 DNA sequence: TGTGCCAGCAGTCTCCCACCCTACGAGCAGTACTTC.

The sample holds many counts of this clonotype. The J gene is TRBJ2-7, the V gene TRBV5-4, with a possible D match to TRBD2 (5 bases). The CDR3 has 14 residues. The ends were cut back, 4 bases at V and 2 bases at J, with 13 bases in the middle. Germline V gene data show CDR1 as SGHNT and CDR2 as YYREEE (reference sequence). This CDR3 reads CASSTRGQTYEQYF. CDR3 nucleotide sequence: TGTGCCAGCAGCACCAGAGGGCAAACCTACGAGCAGTACTTC.

On this clonotype: A much more abundant neighbour one base away suggests this may be a read error. The CDR3 is CASSQQAGAGGPRTDTQYF. The DNA for the CDR3 is TGTGCCAGCAGCCAACAGGCGGGAGCGGGAGGGCCGCGGACAGATACGCAGTATTTT. J is TRBJ2-3 and V is TRBV3-1; TRBD2 aligns across 10 bases. This CDR3 region has 19 residues. J was trimmed by 3 bases and V by 2 bases; bases with no gene match: 14. Germline loops: CDR1 LGHDT, CDR2 YNNKEL (reference sequence).

This clonotype was seen ten or more times. The rearrangement joins TRBV6-1 to TRBJ2-7; D is ambiguous. This CDR3 is built from 14 residues. Trimming stripped 6 bases from V and 5 bases from J, with 17 bases between. CDR1 and CDR2 from the germline V gene are MNHNS and SASEGT. The CDR3 DNA is TGTGCCAGCAGACCACCCGAGGTAGCACACGAGCAGTACTTC. It codes for CASRPPEVAHEQYF.

The chain couples TRBV4-1 to TRBJ2-2; TRBD1 matches at 9 bases. Germline V CDR1 and CDR2: MGHRA, YSYEKL. This CDR3 region has 17 residues. V was pared by 4 bases and J by 1 base, with 7 bases of the junction left unmatched. This CDR3 reads CASSLPPGQGNTGELFF. DNA of the CDR3: TGCGCCAGCAGCCTACCACCGGGACAGGGGAACACCGGGGAGCTGTTTTTT.

A note on this clonotype: A much more abundant neighbour one base away suggests this may be a read error. This chain links TRBV7-8 with TRBJ2-7; 9 nucleotides match TRBD2. Per germline, CDR1 SGHVS and CDR2 FQNEAQ. The CDR3 totals 17 residues. V lost 0 bases, J lost 2 bases, and 8 bases stayed unmatched. The CDR3 DNA is TGTGCCAGCAGCTTAGCAGTAGCGGGAGTTCCCCCCTACGAGCAGTACTTC. Translating gives CASSLAVAGVPPYEQYF.

There are many counts of this clonotype. The chain uses TRBV7-9 and TRBJ2-5; D is unclear. Germline V gene sequence: CDR1 SEHNR, CDR2 FQNEAQ (reference sequence). The CDR3 is 15 amino acids. Trimming removed 5 bases from V and 5 bases from J, with 18 bases in between. The chain's CDR3 is CASSLTQHLSETQYF. The CDR3, as DNA: TGTGCCAGCAGCCTAACCCAACACCTCAGCGAGACCCAGTACTTC.

This clonotype turned up a few times. The chain uses TRBV7-9 and TRBJ1-3; perhaps TRBD1 as D (6 bases). The CDR3 length is 14 residues. Germline assignment: CDR1 SEHNR and CDR2 FQNEAQ (reference sequence). Trimming pared 7 bases from V and 2 bases from J, leaving 12 bases between. CDR3 sequence: CASNKDRTGNTIYF. In DNA, the CDR3 is TGTGCCAGCAACAAGGACAGAACTGGAAACACCATATATTTT.

This clonotype has at least ten counts. V is TRBV20-1 and J is TRBJ2-7; TRBD2 matches 8 bases. Trimming took 1 base from V and 5 from J; bases not matched to a gene: 16. In germline, CDR1 is DFQATT, CDR2 SNEGSKA (reference sequence). The CDR3 runs to 17 residues. The CDR3 DNA sequence: TGCAGTGCTAGAGGCCCCAACCGAGGAGCGGGAGTACACGAGCAGTACTTC. Translating gives CSARGPNRGAGVHEQYF.

As concerns this clonotype: Since a much larger clone is just one base distant, this may be a read error. The V gene is TRBV5-3, the J gene TRBJ2-3; D is uncertain. TRBV5-3 is identified as an open reading frame with a role that is uncertain. The CDR3 length is 12 residues. V shed 8 bases and J shed 2 bases, with 9 bases lying between them. The CDR3 DNA reads as TGTGCCAGCAGCCTTTTCACAGATACGCAGTATTTT. This gives the protein CASSLFTDTQYF.

This clonotype was seen many times. The gene calls are TRBV4-1 and TRBJ1-5; D ambiguous. CDR1 is MGHRA, CDR2 YSYEKL, per germline. The CDR3 contains 15 residues. The CDR3 DNA sequence: TGCGCAAGCTCCCGAAGGGCCCAGGAGGATCAGCCCCAGCATTTT. It yields the protein CASSRRAQEDQPQHF.

This clonotype was seen many times. One junction end does not reproduce the germline sequence, and a read error may be involved. The chain joins TRBV7-7 to TRBJ2-3, with 14 bases lining up with TRBD2. The CDR3 covers 18 residues. CDR1 and CDR2 from the germline V gene are SSHAT and FNYEAQ (reference sequence). The CDR3 here is CASSLGTSGRISGDTQYF. The CDR3 bases are TGTGCTAGCAGCCTAGGGACTAGCGGGAGAATCTCAGGAGATACGCAGTATTTT.

To note about this clonotype: One end of the junction fails to match germline, which may point to a read error. The chain has TRBV28 and TRBJ2-7; D may correspond to TRBD1 or TRBD2 (5 bases each). This CDR3 region has 16 residues. Looked up from germline, CDR1 is MDHEN and CDR2 is SYDVKM. The CDR3 region is CASRPRSGLSSYEQYF. The CDR3 DNA is TGCGCCAGCAGGCCCCGTTCGGGGCTAAGCTCCTACGAGCAGTACTTC.

This clonotype appeared many times. The chain employs TRBV20-1 and TRBJ2-7; a possible D gene is TRBD2 (5 bases). The CDR3 has 13 residues. Germline-derived CDR1 and CDR2 are DFQATT and SNEGSKA (reference sequence). Trimming left V 3 bases short and J 2 bases short, with 11 bases between. CDR3 in amino acids: CSASTSETYEQYF. CDR3 nucleotides: TGCAGTGCTAGTACTAGTGAAACCTACGAGCAGTACTTC.

This rearrangement joins TRBV7-6 to TRBJ1-1; D remains ambiguous. This CDR3 comprises 15 residues. Germline V lookup: CDR1 SGHVS, CDR2 FNYEAQ. Trimming took off 0 bases at V and 1 base at J, with 9 bases between the two ends. CDR3 bases: TGTGCCAGCAGCTTAGCGGTGAAGGGGAACACTGAAGCTTTCTTT. Translated: CASSLAVKGNTEAFF.

This clonotype was observed at least ten times. V and J are TRBV7-6 and TRBJ2-1; no reliable D call. The CDR3 has 13 amino acids. The V gene's germline CDR1 is SGHVS and CDR2 FNYEAQ. The ends were cut back, 4 bases at V and 7 bases at J, with 11 bases in the middle. Written as DNA, the CDR3 is TGTGCCAGCAGCTCCTCCATTACGAATGAGCAGTTCTTC. This sequence encodes CASSSSITNEQFF.

CDR3 bases: TGTGCCAGCAGGCCCGGGAAAAACATTCAGTACTTC. This encodes CASRPGKNIQYF. V gene TRBV25-1 combines with J gene TRBJ2-4, with D hard to call. Germline V lookup: CDR1 MGHDK, CDR2 SYGVNS. The V and J ends lost 6 bases and 4 bases respectively, with 7 bases between them. The CDR3 length is 12 residues.